This T cell receptor (beta chain) was profiled in a study of early T cells in non-severe SARS-CoV-2 infection. Study as a whole: Bulk RNA from unsorted whole blood was sequenced; chains were unpaired.

CDR3 length: 15 residues. CDR1 and CDR2 from the germline V gene are MGHDK and SYGVNS. V gave up 2 bases and J gave up 4 bases, with 14 bases separating them. Researchers tagged individual cDNA molecules with unique molecular identifiers. TCRdb passed the 5' RACE reads through MiXCR, listing each CDR3 protein once. This table has 65,000 to 95,000 distinct CDR3 sequences, 16% appearing once. This clonotype was detected a few times. Sequencing was done on a sample of whole blood. The chain has TRBV25-1 and TRBJ1-1, with TRBD1 as a possible D gene (5 bases). This receptor was taken from an adult who was a healthcare worker with PCR-confirmed SARS-CoV-2 infection or an uninfected control (not recorded which). The CDR3 spells CASSEGGAVGTEAFF. CDR3 in DNA: TGTGCCAGCAGTGAAGGAGGGGCGGTGGGCACTGAAGCTTTCTTT.